The rows below give T cell receptor beta chains drawn from one sample of a study of CXCR3-negative and CXCR3-positive naive CD8 T cells. Using the 5' RACE reads, TCRdb records one entry per CDR3 protein without DNA. This repertoire comprises 70,000 to 95,000 distinct CDR3 sequences; its ten largest clones make up around 1.7%. The sample was naive CXCR3- CD8+ T cells from blood. The source of these receptors is a human donor in good health. Some clones in this sample may be carry-over from other donors' samples. The CDR3 runs from the conserved cysteine through the conserved F or W.

TRBV20-1	TRBJ2-1	CSARDPRTGGSSYNEQFF
TRBV7-3	TRBJ1-1	CASSPTGLNTEAFF
TRBV10-3	TRBJ2-7	CAISSGLARDEQYF
TRBV24-1	TRBJ1-1	CATSDTGVAGTEAFF
TRBV7-7	TRBJ2-5	CASSSYRGQETQYF
TRBV12-3/TRBV12-4	TRBJ1-1	CASSLSGLNTEAFF
TRBV29-1	TRBJ2-1	CSVEDPGLAGRLSYNEQFF
TRBV24-1	TRBJ2-5	CATSDPDSPQETQYF
TRBV5-5	TRBJ2-7	CASSGLGPEQYF
TRBV7-9	TRBJ2-1	CASTQTGSSYNEQFF
TRBV24-1	TRBJ1-1	CATRGGTEAFF
TRBV6-6	TRBJ1-1	CASSYHRGKSEAFF
TRBV12-3/TRBV12-4	TRBJ2-7	CASTRNGGGRSYEQYF
TRBV7-2	TRBJ1-2	CASSMGGYGYTF
TRBV7-6	TRBJ2-1	CASSVSGSTYNEQFF
TRBV4-1	TRBJ2-1	CASSQGSRGDNEQFF
TRBV6-5	TRBJ2-1	CASSLAGGSSYNEQFF
TRBV28	TRBJ2-3	CASSSSIYTDTQYF
TRBV14	TRBJ2-7	CASSLNLVYEQYF
TRBV9	TRBJ2-3	CASSVGLALADTQYF
TRBV12-3/TRBV12-4	TRBJ1-1	CASSSGGGTEAFF
TRBV15	TRBJ2-1	CATSRGAGANNEQFF